In its sample, the clone carrying this TCR beta chain was seen a few times. The entry originates in a study of T cell responses to AZD1222 COVID-19 vaccine. Germline V lookup: CDR1 WNHNN, CDR2 SYGVQD (reference sequence). Trimming at V came to 4 bases and at J to 3 bases, leaving 5 bases not matched to a gene. The CDR3 consists of 15 residues. Clones were read by immunoSEQ multiplex PCR, and TCRdb kept only the in-frame ones, dropping some. The table includes roughly 140,000 clones, around 88% detected once. The TCR was taken from an adult in good health. Source: peripheral blood, taken on day 0 of MenACWY control vaccination. The rearrangement links TRBV10-1 to TRBJ1-2; 10 nucleotides align to TRBD1. The DNA for the CDR3 is TGCGCCAGCAGTGTCAGGACAGGGGGAGACTATGGCTACACCTTC. Amino acids: CASSVRTGGDYGYTF.